These 10 T cell receptor beta chains were sequenced from one sample in a study of shared clonotypes between healthy human individuals. Measured with immunoSEQ multiplex PCR; TCRdb has only the in-frame clones, and not every one. Of roughly 570,000 clones in the sample, 95% to 98% were seen once. Naive CD8 cells were CD45RO-negative, positively selected for CCR7, excluding terminally differentiated effector memory CD45RA+ cells. Source material: naive CD8+ T cells sorted from blood. These receptor sequences come from a man aged 25 to 40 in good health.

The rearrangement uses TRBV10-1 and TRBJ1-1; weak D call: TRBD1 (5 bases). The CDR3 covers 14 residues. Trimming left V 2 bases short and J 4 bases short, with 11 bases between. The germline V gene has CDR1 WNHNN and CDR2 SYGVQD (reference sequence). Here the CDR3 DNA reads TGCGCCAGCAGTGAGAGGGGCGTAGGCACTGAAGCTTTCTTT. Its translation is CASSERGVGTEAFF.

The chain links TRBV27 to TRBJ2-2; D gene unclear. CDR1 is MNHEY, CDR2 SMNVEV, per germline (reference sequence). The CDR3 sequence is 14 residues long. Trimming took off 0 bases at V and 9 bases at J, with 11 bases between the two ends. CDR3 region: CASSLSGPGRELFF. In DNA form, the CDR3 reads TGTGCCAGCAGTTTATCAGGTCCGGGCCGGGAGCTGTTTTTT.

The V call is TRBV4-1, the J call TRBJ2-7; D possibly uses TRBD1 or TRBD2 (5 bases each). Trimming stripped 4 bases from V and 2 bases from J, with 12 bases between. This CDR3 is 14 amino acids long. CDR1 is MGHRA, CDR2 YSYEKL, per germline. DNA for the CDR3: TGCGCCAGCAGCCTTCCGGGACGTACCTACGAGCAGTACTTC. Its protein product is CASSLPGRTYEQYF.

The chain combines TRBV9 with TRBJ2-1, with D possibly TRBD1 on 5 matching bases. V lost 7 bases and J 7 bases, leaving 18 bases between the germline ends. The CDR3 runs 14 residues. Germline CDR1 is SGDLS and CDR2 is YYNGEE. CDR3 protein: CASAQGSLTNEQFF. CDR3 coding DNA: TGTGCCAGCGCCCAGGGTAGTCTTACGAATGAGCAGTTCTTC.

This rearrangement joins TRBV28 to TRBJ1-4, with 7 nucleotides matching TRBD1. V lost 5 bases and J lost 14; bases outside the gene matches: 11. The CDR3 consists of 13 residues. Germline V CDR1 and CDR2: MDHEN, SYDVKM. CDR3 in DNA: TGTGCCAGCAGTCGACCCTGGACAGGCGGGCTGTTTTTT. Encoded protein: CASSRPWTGGLFF.

The V call is TRBV28, the J call TRBJ2-7, with TRBD2 identical over 9 bases. CDR3 size: 13 residues. Germline CDR1 is MDHEN and CDR2 is SYDVKM. V was clipped by 3 bases and J by 4 bases; unmatched bases: 1. As DNA, the CDR3 is TGTGCCAGCAGTTTTAGCGGGAGTTACGAGCAGTACTTC. Translating it yields CASSFSGSYEQYF.

The rearrangement joins TRBV9 to TRBJ2-3; TRBD2 might be the D (5 bases). The CDR3 is 14 amino acids. V was cut by 3 bases and J by 1 base, with 9 bases left in between. CDR1 and CDR2 from the germline V gene are SGDLS and YYNGEE. CDR3 in amino acids: CASSGRAGTDTQYF. The DNA for the CDR3 is TGTGCCAGCAGCGGCCGAGCGGGCACAGATACGCAGTATTTT.

The chain carries TRBV7-6 and TRBJ2-7; unclear D gene. The CDR3 has 13 amino acids. Germline V gives CDR1 SGHVS, CDR2 FNYEAQ. V was cut by 8 bases and J by 7 bases, with 18 bases left in between. The CDR3, as DNA: TGTGCCAGCGCTACGGGCCCACCTCGGGAGCAGTACTTC. It is translated as CASATGPPREQYF.

This clone was found a few times. The V call is TRBV27, the J call TRBJ2-1; D not certain. Trimming removed 3 bases from V and 9 bases from J, with 9 bases in between. The germline CDR1 and CDR2 sequences are MNHEY and SMNVEV (reference sequence). CDR3 length equals 12 residues. CDR3 bases: TGTGCCAGCAGTTTTAAAACGAGTGAGCAGTTCTTC. It is translated as CASSFKTSEQFF.

The V and J genes are TRBV6-6 and TRBJ2-3; 14 bases agree with TRBD2. There are 14 residues in the CDR3. From germline, CDR1 is MNHNY and CDR2 SVGAGI (reference sequence). The V gene end was trimmed by 9 bases and the J gene end by 8 bases; junction bases not matched to a gene: 7. The CDR3 bases are TGTGCCAGTCTCGGGACTAGCGGGAGAGCTACGCAGTATTTT. Its translation: CASLGTSGRATQYF.